This TCR beta chain was profiled in a study of vaccination and CD4 T cells after COVID-19. Stated time point: late sampling 161 to 241 days after vaccination in a few convalescent patients. Regarding treatment: roughly 10-day PBMC culture with coronavirus spike peptide pools or control peptides (ViraFEST assay). With the Oncomine TCR Beta short-read assay, DNA from cultured CD4+ T cells was sequenced. Via MiXCR, TCRdb re-called the PCR reads, giving one row per CDR3 protein. The sample lists 20,000 to 25,000 distinct CDR3 sequences; roughly 50% were seen once. On this clonotype itself: The target antigen is unknown.

The CDR3 covers 11 residues. Trimming stripped 5 bases from V and 7 bases from J, with 11 bases between. Germline CDR1 and CDR2: SQVTM and ANQGSEA. This TCR derives from a human donor who had recovered from COVID-19. The starting material was CD4+ T cells from blood, cultured in vitro, obtained about 7 months after SARS-CoV-2 vaccination. The V call is TRBV29-1, the J call TRBJ1-1; TRBD1 might be the D (5 bases). CDR3 protein: CSVSQGLEAFF. CDR3 in DNA: TGCAGCGTTTCCCAGGGTCTTGAAGCTTTCTTT.